Here is one TCR beta chain with its context. What it binds is unknown. This sample was taken from a study of shared clonotypes between healthy human individuals. Study information: For every donor, three CD4 naive, three CD4 memory, two CD8 naive and one CD8 memory plates were used. Study-level results: Several donors had about 5% of their naive CD4 clonotypes in common.

The input for sorted-subset replicate PCRs was around 0.2 ug DNA, tens of thousands of T cell genomes. The table came from immunoSEQ multiplex PCR; TCRdb's copy has only in-frame clones and leaves some out. Seen here are some 2,000,000 clones, roughly 94% observed once, and the top ten hold 0.9% to 1.4%. Trimming removed 2 bases from V and 2 bases from J; junction bases left unmatched: 0. There are 14 residues in the CDR3. CDR1 and CDR2 from the germline V gene are MNHEY and SVGAGI. As defined, naive CD8 cells were CD45RO-negative and positively selected for CCR7, with terminally differentiated effector memory CD45RA+ cells excluded.

What was sequenced was naive CD8+ T cells sorted from blood. The V call is TRBV6-5, the J call TRBJ2-7; 10 nucleotides align to TRBD2. This clonotype was sampled from a man between 18 and 29 years old in good health. CDR3 coding DNA: TGTGCCAGCAGTTACGGGACTAGCGCCTACGAGCAGTACTTC. It translates to CASSYGTSAYEQYF.